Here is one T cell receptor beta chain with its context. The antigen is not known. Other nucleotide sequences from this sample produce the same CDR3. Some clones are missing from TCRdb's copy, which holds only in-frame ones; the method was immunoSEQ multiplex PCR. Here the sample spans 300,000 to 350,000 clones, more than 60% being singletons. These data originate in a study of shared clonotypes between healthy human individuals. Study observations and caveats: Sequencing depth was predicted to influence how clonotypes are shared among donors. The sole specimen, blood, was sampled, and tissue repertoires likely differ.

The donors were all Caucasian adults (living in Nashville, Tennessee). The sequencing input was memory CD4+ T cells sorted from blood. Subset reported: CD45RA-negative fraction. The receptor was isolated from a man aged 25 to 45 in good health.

The CDR3 spells CASSRTSGLETQYF. The DNA for the CDR3 is TGTGCCAGTAGTAGGACTAGCGGCCTTGAGACCCAGTACTTC. The chain is built from TRBV19 and TRBJ2-5, with 10 positions matching TRBD2. The length of the CDR3 is 14 residues. V gave up 4 bases and J gave up 5 bases; unmatched junction bases: 4. Germline values: CDR1 LNHDA, CDR2 SQIVND (reference sequence).